This T cell receptor beta chain was observed in a study of shared clonotypes between healthy human individuals. Study in general: The study enrolled two women and a few men aged 18 to 49.

V lost 6 bases and J lost 4; bases outside the gene matches: 4. The V gene's germline CDR1 is LGHNA and CDR2 YSLEER. CDR3 length equals 14 residues. At the deep level, the assay was run. For sorted subsets, approximately 200 ng DNA per replicate equaled 33,000 or so T cell genomes. The method was immunoSEQ multiplex PCR; TCRdb's version includes in-frame clones alone and lacks a portion of them. The table has approximately 530,000 clones, 90% to 97% seen once. There were only Caucasian adults among the donors, and all lived in Nashville, Tennessee. The TCR comes from a young woman in good health. The chain recombines TRBV4-3 with TRBJ1-5; 9 bases are shared with TRBD1. The sequenced sample consisted of naive CD4+ T cells sorted from blood. Described subset: CD45RA+ positively selected. CDR3 bases: TGCGCCAGCAGGCCGACAGGGGGAAATCAGCCCCAGCATTTT. It specifies CASRPTGGNQPQHF.